This T cell receptor beta chain is drawn from a study of radiotherapy plus CTLA-4 blockade in lung cancer. The V and J ends lost 10 bases and 0 bases respectively, with 18 bases between them. Germline V gives CDR1 LNHDA, CDR2 SQIVND (reference sequence). This CDR3 region has 15 residues. The repertoire was sequenced with immunoSEQ multiplex PCR; TCRdb's copy has only in-frame clones and lacks some. The sample includes 53,000 or so clones, about 72% of them seen just once. This clone showed up just a few times. The sequenced sample was peripheral blood, obtained from a patient treated with radiotherapy plus ipilimumab. The V and J genes are TRBV19 and TRBJ1-1; D is undetermined. The sequence derives from a human donor with non-small cell lung cancer who had stable disease on radiotherapy plus ipilimumab. The CDR3 reads CATIPPGRMNTEAFF. Here the CDR3 DNA reads TGTGCCACTATTCCACCAGGCCGGATGAACACTGAAGCTTTCTTT.